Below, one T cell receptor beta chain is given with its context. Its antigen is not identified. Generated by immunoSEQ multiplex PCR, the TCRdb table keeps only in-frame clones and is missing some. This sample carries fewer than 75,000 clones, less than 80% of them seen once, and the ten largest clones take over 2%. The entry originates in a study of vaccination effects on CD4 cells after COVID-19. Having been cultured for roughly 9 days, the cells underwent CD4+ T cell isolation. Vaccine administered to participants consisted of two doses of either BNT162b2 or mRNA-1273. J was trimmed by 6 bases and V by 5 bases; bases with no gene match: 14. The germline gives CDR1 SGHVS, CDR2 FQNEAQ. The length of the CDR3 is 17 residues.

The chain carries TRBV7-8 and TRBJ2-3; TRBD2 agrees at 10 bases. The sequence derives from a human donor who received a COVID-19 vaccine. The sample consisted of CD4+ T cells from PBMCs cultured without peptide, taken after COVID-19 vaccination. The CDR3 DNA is TGTGCCAGCAGCCAACGACGGGATAGCGGGGGGTACGATACGCAGTATTTT. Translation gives CASSQRRDSGGYDTQYF.